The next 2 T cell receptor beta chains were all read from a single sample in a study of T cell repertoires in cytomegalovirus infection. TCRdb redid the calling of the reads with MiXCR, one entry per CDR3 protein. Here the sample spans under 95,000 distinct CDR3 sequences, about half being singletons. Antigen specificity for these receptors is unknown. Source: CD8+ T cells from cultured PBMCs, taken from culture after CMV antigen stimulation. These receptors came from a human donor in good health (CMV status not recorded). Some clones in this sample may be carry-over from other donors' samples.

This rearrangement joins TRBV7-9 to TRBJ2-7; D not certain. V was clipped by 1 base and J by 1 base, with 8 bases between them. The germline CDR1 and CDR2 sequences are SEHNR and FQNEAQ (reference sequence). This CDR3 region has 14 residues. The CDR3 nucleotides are TGTGCCAGCAGCTTAGGAGACAATTCCTACGAGCAGTACTTC. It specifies CASSLGDNSYEQYF.

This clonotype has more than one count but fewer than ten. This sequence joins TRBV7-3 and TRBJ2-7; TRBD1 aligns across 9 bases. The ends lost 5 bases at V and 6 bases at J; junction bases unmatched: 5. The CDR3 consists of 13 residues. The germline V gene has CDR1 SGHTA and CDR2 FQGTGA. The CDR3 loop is CASSDGTGFEQYF. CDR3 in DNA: TGTGCCAGCAGCGACGGGACAGGGTTCGAGCAGTACTTC. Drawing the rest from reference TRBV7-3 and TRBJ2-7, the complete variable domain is GAGVSQTPSNKVTEKGKYVELRCDPISGHTALYWYRQSLGQGPEFLIYFQGTGAADDSGLPNDRFFAVRPEGSVSTLKIQRTERGDSAVYLCASSDGTGFEQYFGPGTRLTVT.